The 5 T cell receptor beta chains given below trace back to one sample, sequenced in a study of PD-L1 blockade in urothelial cancer. Measured with immunoSEQ multiplex PCR; TCRdb has only the in-frame clones, and not every one. The table lists about 110,000 clones, 70% to 90% of them singletons. The sample here was PBMCs, taken around atezolizumab (anti-PD-L1) treatment. The receptors stem from a man in his forties or fifties with urothelial cancer.

The genes are TRBV11-2 and TRBJ2-4; 8 bases align to TRBD1. With 2 bases clipped from V and 6 bases from J, the junction kept 3 bases outside the gene matches. The CDR3 length is 14 residues. Germline assignment: CDR1 SGHAT and CDR2 FQNNGV. The CDR3 DNA reads TGTGCCAGCAGCTTAAGACAGGGGTTAAACATTCAGTACTTC. It is translated as CASSLRQGLNIQYF.

The rearrangement uses TRBV19 and TRBJ2-2; unclear D gene. Germline V gene data show CDR1 as LNHDA and CDR2 as SQIVND (reference sequence). The germline V and J ends were trimmed by 5 bases and 0 bases, with 16 bases remaining between them. This CDR3 region has 17 residues. The CDR3 DNA follows: TGTGCCAGTAGTTCCTCCCATGCGTTCGCGAACACCGGGGAGCTGTTTTTT. Encoded protein: CASSSSHAFANTGELFF.

CDR3 region: CASSTGTGVSGTQYF. Written as DNA, the CDR3 is TGTGCCAGCAGTACCGGGACAGGGGTTTCGGGTACGCAGTATTTT. This chain links TRBV6-5 with TRBJ2-3, with TRBD1 matching 10 bases. Germline values: CDR1 MNHEY, CDR2 SVGAGI. This CDR3 has 15 amino acids. The V gene end was trimmed by 5 bases and the J gene end by 8 bases; junction bases not matched to a gene: 10.

At least ten counts were recorded for this clone. V and J are TRBV19 and TRBJ1-4; D is unclear. Trimming cost V 3 bases and J 5 bases, with 10 bases left between them. The CDR3 loop spans 14 amino acids. Germline V CDR1 and CDR2: LNHDA, SQIVND (reference sequence). DNA of the CDR3: TGTGCCAGTAGTATCCATATCCGGAATGAAAAACTGTTTTTT. It codes for CASSIHIRNEKLFF.

The J gene is TRBJ2-1, the V gene TRBV11-1, with a tentative D call TRBD2 (5 bases). V lost 1 base and J lost 4, with 17 bases in between. CDR1 SGHAT and CDR2 FQDESV come from the germline V gene (reference sequence). This CDR3 has 17 residues. The CDR3 DNA is TGTGCCAGCAGCTTAGAACTGGCGGGCACCACGTACAATGAGCAGTTCTTC. Translating it yields CASSLELAGTTYNEQFF.